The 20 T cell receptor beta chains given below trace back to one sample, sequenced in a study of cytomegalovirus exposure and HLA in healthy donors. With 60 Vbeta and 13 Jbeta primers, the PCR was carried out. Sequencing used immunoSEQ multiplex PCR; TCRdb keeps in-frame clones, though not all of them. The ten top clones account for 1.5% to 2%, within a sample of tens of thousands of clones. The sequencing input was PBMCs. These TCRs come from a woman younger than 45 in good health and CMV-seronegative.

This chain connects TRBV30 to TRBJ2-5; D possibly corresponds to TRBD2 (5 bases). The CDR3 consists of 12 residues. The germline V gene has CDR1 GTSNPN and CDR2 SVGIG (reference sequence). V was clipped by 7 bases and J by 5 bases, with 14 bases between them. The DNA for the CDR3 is TGTGCCTCCGTTCTGGAGGCGGAGACCCAGTACTTC. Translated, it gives CASVLEAETQYF.

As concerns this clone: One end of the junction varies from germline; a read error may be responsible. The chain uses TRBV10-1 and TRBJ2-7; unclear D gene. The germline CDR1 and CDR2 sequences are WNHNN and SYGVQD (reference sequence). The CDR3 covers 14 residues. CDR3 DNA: TGCGCCAGCAGCCGAGATCAATCCTCCCACGAGCAGTACTTC. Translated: CASSRDQSSHEQYF.

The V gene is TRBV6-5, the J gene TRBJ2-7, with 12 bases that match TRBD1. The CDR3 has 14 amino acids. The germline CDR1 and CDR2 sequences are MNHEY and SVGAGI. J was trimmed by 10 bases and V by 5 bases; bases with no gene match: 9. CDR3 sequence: CASSAPGTGGNQYF. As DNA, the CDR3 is TGTGCCAGCAGTGCCCCCGGGACAGGGGGCAACCAGTACTTC.

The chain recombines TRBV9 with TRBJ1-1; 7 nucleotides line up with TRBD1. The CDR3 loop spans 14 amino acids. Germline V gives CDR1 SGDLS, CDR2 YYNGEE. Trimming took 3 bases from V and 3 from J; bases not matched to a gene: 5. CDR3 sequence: CASSATGDYTEAFF. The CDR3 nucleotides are TGTGCCAGCAGCGCTACAGGGGACTACACTGAAGCTTTCTTT.

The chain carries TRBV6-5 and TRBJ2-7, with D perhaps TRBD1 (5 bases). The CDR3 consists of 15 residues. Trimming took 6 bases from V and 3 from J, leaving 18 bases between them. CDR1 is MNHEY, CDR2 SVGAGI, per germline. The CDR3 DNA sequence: TGTGCCAGCAGCCCAAGGTCTGGACACGTCTACGAGCAGTACTTC. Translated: CASSPRSGHVYEQYF.

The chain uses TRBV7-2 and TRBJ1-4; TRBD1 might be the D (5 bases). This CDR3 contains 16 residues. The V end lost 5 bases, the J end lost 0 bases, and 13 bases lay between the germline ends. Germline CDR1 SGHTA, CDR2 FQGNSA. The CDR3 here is CASSRESTATNEKLFF. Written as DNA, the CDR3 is TGTGCCAGCAGCCGGGAGTCGACAGCAACTAATGAAAAACTGTTTTTT.

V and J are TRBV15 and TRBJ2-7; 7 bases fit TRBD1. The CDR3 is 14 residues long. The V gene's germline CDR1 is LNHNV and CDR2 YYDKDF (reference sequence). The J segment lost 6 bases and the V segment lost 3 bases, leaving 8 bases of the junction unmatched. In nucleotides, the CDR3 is TGTGCCACCAGCAGGGACTCTACAGGGGCCGAGCAGTACTTC. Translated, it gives CATSRDSTGAEQYF.

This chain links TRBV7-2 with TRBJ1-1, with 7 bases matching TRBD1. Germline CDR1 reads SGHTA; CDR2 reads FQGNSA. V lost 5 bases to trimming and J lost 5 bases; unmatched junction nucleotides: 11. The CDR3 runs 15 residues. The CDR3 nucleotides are TGTGCCAGCAGCCTCCTGGACAGGCAAGGTACTGAAGCTTTCTTT. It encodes CASSLLDRQGTEAFF. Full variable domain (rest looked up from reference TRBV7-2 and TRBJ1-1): GAGVSQSPSNKVTEKGKDVELRCDPISGHTALYWYRQSLGQGLEFLIYFQGNSAPDKSGLPSDRFSAERTGGSVSTLTIQRTQQEDSAVYLCASSLLDRQGTEAFFGQGTRLTVV.

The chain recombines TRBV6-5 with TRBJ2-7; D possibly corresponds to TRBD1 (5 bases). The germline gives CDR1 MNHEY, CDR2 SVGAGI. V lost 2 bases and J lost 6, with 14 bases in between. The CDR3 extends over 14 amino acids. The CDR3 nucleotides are TGTGCCAGCAGTTACGCGCTCAGGGCTCGCGAGCAGTACTTC. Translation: CASSYALRAREQYF.

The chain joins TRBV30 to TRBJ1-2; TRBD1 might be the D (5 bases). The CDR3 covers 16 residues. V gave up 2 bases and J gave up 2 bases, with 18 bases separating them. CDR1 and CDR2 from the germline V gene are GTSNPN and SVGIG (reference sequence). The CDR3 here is CAWSRAGGGPNYGYTF. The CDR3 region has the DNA TGTGCCTGGAGTCGGGCGGGGGGGGGACCAAACTATGGCTACACCTTC.

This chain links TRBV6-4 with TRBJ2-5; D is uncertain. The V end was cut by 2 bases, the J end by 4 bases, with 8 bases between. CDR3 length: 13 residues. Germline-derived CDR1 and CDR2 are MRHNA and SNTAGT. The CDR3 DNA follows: TGTGCCAGCAGTGACGGGCCCGGAGAGACCCAGTACTTC. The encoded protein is CASSDGPGETQYF.

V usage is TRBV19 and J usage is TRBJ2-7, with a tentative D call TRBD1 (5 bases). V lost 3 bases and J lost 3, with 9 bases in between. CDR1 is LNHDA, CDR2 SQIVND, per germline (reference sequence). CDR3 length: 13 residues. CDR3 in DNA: TGTGCCAGTAGTATCAACAGGATCTACGAGCAGTACTTC. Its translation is CASSINRIYEQYF.

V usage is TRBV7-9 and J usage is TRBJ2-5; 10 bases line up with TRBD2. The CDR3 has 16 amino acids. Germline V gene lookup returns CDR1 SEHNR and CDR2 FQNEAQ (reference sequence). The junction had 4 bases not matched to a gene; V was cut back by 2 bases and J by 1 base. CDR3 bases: TGTGCCAGCAGCTTACTAGCGGGGGCCTCCCAAGAGACCCAGTACTTC. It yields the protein CASSLLAGASQETQYF.

The CDR3 reads CASSLGGGVDTGELFF. In nucleotides, the CDR3 is TGCGCCAGCAGCCTAGGGGGCGGAGTGGATACCGGGGAGCTGTTTTTT. The chain is built from TRBV4-1 and TRBJ2-2; the match to TRBD1 covers 7 bases. V dropped 4 bases and J dropped 5; count of bases not matched to a gene: 10. The CDR3 is 16 residues long. Germline values: CDR1 MGHRA, CDR2 YSYEKL.

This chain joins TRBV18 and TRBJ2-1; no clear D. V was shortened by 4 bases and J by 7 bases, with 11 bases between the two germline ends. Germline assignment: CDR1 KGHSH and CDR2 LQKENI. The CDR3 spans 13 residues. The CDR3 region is CASSLLLQNEQFF. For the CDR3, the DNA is TGTGCCAGCTCACTCCTCTTACAGAATGAGCAGTTCTTC.

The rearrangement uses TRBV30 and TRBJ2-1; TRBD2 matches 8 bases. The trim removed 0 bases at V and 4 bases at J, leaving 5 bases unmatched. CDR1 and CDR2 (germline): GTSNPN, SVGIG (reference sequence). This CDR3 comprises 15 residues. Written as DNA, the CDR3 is TGTGCCTGGAGTGTAGGTCTAGCGGGTTACAATGAGCAGTTCTTC. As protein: CAWSVGLAGYNEQFF. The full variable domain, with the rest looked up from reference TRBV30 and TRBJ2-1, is SQTIHQWPATLVQPVGSPLSLECTVEGTSNPNLYWYRQAAGRGLQLLFYSVGIGQISSEVPQNLSASRPQDRQFILSSKKLLLSDSGFYLCAWSVGLAGYNEQFFGPGTRLTVL.

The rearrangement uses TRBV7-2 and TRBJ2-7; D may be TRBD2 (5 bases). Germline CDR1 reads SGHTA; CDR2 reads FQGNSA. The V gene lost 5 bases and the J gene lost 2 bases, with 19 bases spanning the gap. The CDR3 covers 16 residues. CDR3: CASSPPRAGLTYEQYF. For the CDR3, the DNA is TGTGCCAGCAGCCCCCCCCGGGCGGGCCTTACCTACGAGCAGTACTTC. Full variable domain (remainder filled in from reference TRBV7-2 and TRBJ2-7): GAGVSQSPSNKVTEKGKDVELRCDPISGHTALYWYRQSLGQGLEFLIYFQGNSAPDKSGLPSDRFSAERTGGSVSTLTIQRTQQEDSAVYLCASSPPRAGLTYEQYFGPGTRLTVT.

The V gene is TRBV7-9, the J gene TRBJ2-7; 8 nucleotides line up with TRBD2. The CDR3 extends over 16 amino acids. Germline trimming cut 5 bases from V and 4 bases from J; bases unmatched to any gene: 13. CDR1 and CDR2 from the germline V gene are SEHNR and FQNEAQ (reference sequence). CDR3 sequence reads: CASSTIAGRGRYEQYF. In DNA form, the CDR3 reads TGTGCCAGCAGCACCATAGCGGGACGGGGACGGTACGAGCAGTACTTC. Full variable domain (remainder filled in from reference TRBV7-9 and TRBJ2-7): DTGVSQNPRHKITKRGQNVTFRCDPISEHNRLYWYRQTLGQGPEFLTYFQNEAQLEKSRLLSDRFSAERPKGSFSTLEIQRTEQGDSAMYLCASSTIAGRGRYEQYFGPGTRLTVT.

This CDR3 reads CASRESWRINEKLFF. CDR3 DNA: TGTGCCAGCAGAGAATCGTGGCGGATCAATGAAAAACTGTTTTTT. The chain joins TRBV28 to TRBJ1-4; D gene unclear. CDR1 is MDHEN, CDR2 SYDVKM, per germline. V lost 6 bases and J lost 5, with 16 bases in between. This CDR3 region has 15 residues.

The CDR3 nucleotides are TGCGCCAGCAGTCGACAGGGACCCGGTGTGGATACGCAGTATTTT. Protein sequence: CASSRQGPGVDTQYF. The chain links TRBV4-1 to TRBJ2-3; 7 bases line up with TRBD1. Germline loops: CDR1 MGHRA, CDR2 YSYEKL. The CDR3 is made up of 15 amino acids. J gave up 6 bases and V 6 bases, and 12 bases lay outside the gene matches.